The source of this TCR beta chain is a study of blood T cell repertoires in COVID-19. Study as a whole: COVID-19 samples, acute and convalescent, were from the United States, Italy and Spain.

Method: immunoSEQ multiplex PCR; TCRdb's copy keeps in-frame clones and lacks some. Among about 210,000 clones listed, roughly four fifths were seen once. V was shortened by 2 bases and J by 0 bases, with 11 bases between the two germline ends. In germline, CDR1 is KGHSH, CDR2 LQKENI. The CDR3 is 16 residues long. This sequence originates from a woman in her 40s with active or convalescent COVID-19. Sequenced input: peripheral blood. The chain recombines TRBV18 with TRBJ1-3; D ambiguous. The CDR3, as DNA: TGTGCCAGCTCACCAGGCAGTCGCCTCTCTGGAAACACCATATATTTT. It codes for CASSPGSRLSGNTIYF. Complete variable domain (other parts from reference TRBV18 and TRBJ1-3): NAGVMQNPRHLVRRRGQEARLRCSPMKGHSHVYWYRQLPEEGLKFMVYLQKENIIDESGMPKERFSAEFPKEGPSILRIQQVVRGDSAAYFCASSPGSRLSGNTIYFGEGSWLTVV.